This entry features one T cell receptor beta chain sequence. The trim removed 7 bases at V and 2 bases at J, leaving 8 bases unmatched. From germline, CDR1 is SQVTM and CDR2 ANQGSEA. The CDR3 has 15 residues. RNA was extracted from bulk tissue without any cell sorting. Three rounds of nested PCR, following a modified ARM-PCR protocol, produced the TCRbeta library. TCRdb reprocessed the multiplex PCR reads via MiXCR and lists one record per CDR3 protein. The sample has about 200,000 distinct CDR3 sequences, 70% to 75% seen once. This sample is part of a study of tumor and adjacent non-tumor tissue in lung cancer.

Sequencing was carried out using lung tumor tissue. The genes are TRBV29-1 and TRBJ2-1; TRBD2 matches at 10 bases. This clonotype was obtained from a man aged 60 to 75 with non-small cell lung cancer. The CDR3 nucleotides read TGCAGCGACCTTAGCGGGGGGACCGCCTACAATGAGCAGTTCTTC. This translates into CSDLSGGTAYNEQFF.